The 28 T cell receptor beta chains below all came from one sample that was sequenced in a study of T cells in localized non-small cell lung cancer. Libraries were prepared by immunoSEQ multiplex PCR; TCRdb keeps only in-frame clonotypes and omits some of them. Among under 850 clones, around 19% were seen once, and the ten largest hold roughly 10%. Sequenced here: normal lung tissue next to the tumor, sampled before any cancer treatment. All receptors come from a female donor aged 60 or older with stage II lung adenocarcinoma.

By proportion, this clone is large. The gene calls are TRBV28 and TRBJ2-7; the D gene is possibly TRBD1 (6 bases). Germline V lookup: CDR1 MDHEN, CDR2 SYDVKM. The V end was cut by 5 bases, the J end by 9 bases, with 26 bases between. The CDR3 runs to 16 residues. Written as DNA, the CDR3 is TGTGCCAGCAGTCAACTGGACAGACAACCAGTGGAAGGGCAGTACTTC. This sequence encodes CASSQLDRQPVEGQYF.

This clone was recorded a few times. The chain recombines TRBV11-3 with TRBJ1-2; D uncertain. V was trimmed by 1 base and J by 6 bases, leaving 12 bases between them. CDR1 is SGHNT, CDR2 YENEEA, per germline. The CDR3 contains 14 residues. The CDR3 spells CASSLGHSRDGYTF. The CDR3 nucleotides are TGTGCCAGCAGCTTAGGACATTCTAGGGATGGCTACACCTTC.

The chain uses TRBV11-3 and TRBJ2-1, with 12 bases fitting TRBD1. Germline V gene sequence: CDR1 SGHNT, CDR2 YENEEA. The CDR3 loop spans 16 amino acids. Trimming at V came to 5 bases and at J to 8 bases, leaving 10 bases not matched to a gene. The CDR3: CASSIRQGQGAYEQFF. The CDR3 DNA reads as TGTGCCAGCAGCATACGACAGGGACAGGGGGCATATGAGCAGTTCTTC.

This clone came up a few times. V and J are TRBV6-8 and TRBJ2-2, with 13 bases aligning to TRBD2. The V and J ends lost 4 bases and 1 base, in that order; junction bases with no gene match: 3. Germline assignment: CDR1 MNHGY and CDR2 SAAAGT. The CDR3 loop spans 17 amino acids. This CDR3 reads CASSWTSGGVNTGELFF. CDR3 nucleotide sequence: TGTGCCAGCAGTTGGACTAGCGGGGGAGTGAACACCGGGGAGCTGTTTTTT.

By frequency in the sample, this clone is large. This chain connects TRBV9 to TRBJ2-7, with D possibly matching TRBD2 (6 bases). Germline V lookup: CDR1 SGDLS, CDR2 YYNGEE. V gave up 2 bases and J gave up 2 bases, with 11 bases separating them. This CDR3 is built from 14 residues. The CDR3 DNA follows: TGTGCCAGCAGCGTCGGCGGGACCACCTACGAGCAGTACTTC. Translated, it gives CASSVGGTTYEQYF.

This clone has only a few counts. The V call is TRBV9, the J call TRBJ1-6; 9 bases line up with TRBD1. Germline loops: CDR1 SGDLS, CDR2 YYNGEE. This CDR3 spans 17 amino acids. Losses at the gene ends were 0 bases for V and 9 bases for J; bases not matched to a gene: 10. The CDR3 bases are TGTGCCAGCAGCGTAGGGGGAACAGGGGGCACCGTTTCACCCCTCCACTTT. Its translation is CASSVGGTGGTVSPLHF. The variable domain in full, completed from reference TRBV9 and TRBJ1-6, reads DSGVTQTPKHLITATGQRVTLRCSPRSGDLSVYWYQQSLDQGLQFLIQYYNGEERAKGNILERFSAQQFPDLHSELNLSSLELGDSALYFCASSVGGTGGTVSPLHFGNGTRLTVT.

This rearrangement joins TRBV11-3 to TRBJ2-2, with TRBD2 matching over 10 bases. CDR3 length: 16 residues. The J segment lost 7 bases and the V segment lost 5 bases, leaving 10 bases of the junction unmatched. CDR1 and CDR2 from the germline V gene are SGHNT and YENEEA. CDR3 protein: CASSLSASGGNGELFF. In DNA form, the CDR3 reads TGTGCCAGCAGCCTATCGGCTAGCGGGGGCAACGGGGAGCTGTTTTTT.

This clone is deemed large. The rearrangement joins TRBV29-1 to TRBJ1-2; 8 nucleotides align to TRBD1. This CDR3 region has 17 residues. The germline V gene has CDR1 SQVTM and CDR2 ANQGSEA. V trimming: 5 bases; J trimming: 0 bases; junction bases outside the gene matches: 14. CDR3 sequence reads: CSVNAGQGAGANYGYTF. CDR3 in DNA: TGCAGCGTTAACGCAGGGCAGGGGGCAGGGGCTAACTATGGCTACACCTTC.

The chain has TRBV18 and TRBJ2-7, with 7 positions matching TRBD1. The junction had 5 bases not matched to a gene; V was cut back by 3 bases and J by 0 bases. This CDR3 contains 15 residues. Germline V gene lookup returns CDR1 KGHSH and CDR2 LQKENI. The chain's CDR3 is CASSPLGQSSYEQYF. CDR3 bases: TGTGCCAGCTCACCTCTGGGACAGAGCTCCTACGAGCAGTACTTC.

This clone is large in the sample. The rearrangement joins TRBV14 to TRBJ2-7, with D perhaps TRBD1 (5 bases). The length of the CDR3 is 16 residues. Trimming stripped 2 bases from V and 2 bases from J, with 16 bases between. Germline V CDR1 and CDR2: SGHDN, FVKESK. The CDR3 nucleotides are TGTGCCAGCAGCCAACATGTCGTGACAGAAGCCTACGAGCAGTACTTC. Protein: CASSQHVVTEAYEQYF.

The CDR3 spells CATWTPQPYEQYF. The CDR3 DNA reads as TGTGCCACCTGGACTCCACAGCCCTACGAGCAGTACTTC. The chain employs TRBV6-8 and TRBJ2-7, with D perhaps matching TRBD2 (5 bases). The germline V gene encodes CDR1 MNHGY and CDR2 SAAAGT. The CDR3 has 13 amino acids. V was pared by 10 bases and J by 2 bases, with 15 bases between.

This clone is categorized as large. As DNA, the CDR3 is TGTGCCAGCAGCGTAGACCCGGACAGGACATATGGCTACACCTTC. This gives the protein CASSVDPDRTYGYTF. The gene calls are TRBV9 and TRBJ1-2; 7 bases line up with TRBD1. Germline trimming cut 0 bases from V and 5 bases from J; bases unmatched to any gene: 7. The CDR3 totals 15 residues. CDR1 SGDLS and CDR2 YYNGEE come from the germline V gene.

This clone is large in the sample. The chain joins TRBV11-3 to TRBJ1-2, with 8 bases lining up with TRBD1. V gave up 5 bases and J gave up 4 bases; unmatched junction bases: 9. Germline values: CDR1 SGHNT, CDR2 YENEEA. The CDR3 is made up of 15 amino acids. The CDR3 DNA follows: TGTGCCAGCAGCACGCAGGGGGCGCGTCTCTATGGCTACACCTTC. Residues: CASSTQGARLYGYTF.

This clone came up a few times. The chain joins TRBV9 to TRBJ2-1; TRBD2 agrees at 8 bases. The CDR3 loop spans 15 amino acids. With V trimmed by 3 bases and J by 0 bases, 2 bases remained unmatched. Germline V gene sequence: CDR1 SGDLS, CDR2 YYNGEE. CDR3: CASSASGSSYNEQFF. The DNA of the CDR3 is TGTGCCAGCAGCGCCAGCGGGAGCTCCTACAATGAGCAGTTCTTC.

This chain's CDR3 is CASSLRGAAEAFF. The CDR3 DNA reads TGTGCCAGCAGCCTACGGGGCGCCGCTGAAGCTTTCTTT. This chain links TRBV2 with TRBJ1-1; a weak D match, TRBD1 (5 bases). The CDR3 consists of 13 residues. Germline assignment: CDR1 SNHLY and CDR2 FYNNEI. The V gene lost 6 bases and the J gene lost 6 bases, with 14 bases spanning the gap.

The CDR3 DNA is TGTGCCAGCAGCTGGGACACGAACACTGAAGCTTTCTTT. Residues: CASSWDTNTEAFF. The gene calls are TRBV6-8 and TRBJ1-1, with a weak D call TRBD1 (6 bases). V lost 6 bases to trimming and J lost 1 base, with 9 bases between them. Germline assignment: CDR1 MNHGY and CDR2 SAAAGT. This CDR3 comprises 13 residues.

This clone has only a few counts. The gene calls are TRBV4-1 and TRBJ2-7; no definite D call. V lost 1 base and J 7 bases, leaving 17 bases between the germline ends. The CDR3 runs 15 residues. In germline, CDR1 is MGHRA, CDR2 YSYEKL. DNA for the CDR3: TGCGCCAGCAGCCAAGGGAAGGGTTGGGCAGAGGAGCAGTACTTC. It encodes CASSQGKGWAEEQYF.

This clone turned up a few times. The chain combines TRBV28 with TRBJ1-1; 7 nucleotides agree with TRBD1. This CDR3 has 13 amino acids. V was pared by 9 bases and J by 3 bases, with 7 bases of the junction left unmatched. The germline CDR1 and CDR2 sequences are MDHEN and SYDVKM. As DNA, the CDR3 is TGTGCCAGTGGACAGGTTGAATACACTGAAGCTTTCTTT. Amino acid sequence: CASGQVEYTEAFF.

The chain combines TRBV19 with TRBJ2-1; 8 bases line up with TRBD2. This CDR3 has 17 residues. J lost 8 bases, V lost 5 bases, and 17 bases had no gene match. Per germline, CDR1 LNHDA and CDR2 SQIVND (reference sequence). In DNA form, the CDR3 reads TGTGCCAGTAGTTTGAACTCCCGGACTAGCCTAAGTGATGAGCAGTTCTTC. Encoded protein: CASSLNSRTSLSDEQFF.

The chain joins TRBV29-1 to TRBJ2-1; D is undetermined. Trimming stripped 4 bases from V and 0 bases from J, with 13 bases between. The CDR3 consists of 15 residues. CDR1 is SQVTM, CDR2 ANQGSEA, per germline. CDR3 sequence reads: CSVGQVRLSYNEQFF. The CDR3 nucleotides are TGCAGCGTTGGCCAGGTCAGACTCTCCTACAATGAGCAGTTCTTC.

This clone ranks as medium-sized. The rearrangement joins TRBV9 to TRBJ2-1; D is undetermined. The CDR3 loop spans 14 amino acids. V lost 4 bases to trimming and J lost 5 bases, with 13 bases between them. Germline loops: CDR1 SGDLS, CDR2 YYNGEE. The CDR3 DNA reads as TGTGCCAGCAGCCCGTCACCAACCCACAATGAGCAGTTCTTC. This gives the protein CASSPSPTHNEQFF.

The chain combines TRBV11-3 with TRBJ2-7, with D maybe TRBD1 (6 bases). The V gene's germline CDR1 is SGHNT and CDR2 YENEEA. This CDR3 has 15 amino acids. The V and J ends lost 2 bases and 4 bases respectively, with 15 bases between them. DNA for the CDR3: TGTGCCAGCAGCTTACTCATGGGACAAGCGTACGAGCAGTACTTC. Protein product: CASSLLMGQAYEQYF.

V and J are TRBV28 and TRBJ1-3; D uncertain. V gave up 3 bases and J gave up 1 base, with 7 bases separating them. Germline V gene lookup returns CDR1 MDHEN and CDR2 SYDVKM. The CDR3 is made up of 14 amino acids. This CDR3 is CASSFYRSGNTIYF. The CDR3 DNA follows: TGTGCCAGCAGTTTTTACCGATCTGGAAACACCATATATTTT.

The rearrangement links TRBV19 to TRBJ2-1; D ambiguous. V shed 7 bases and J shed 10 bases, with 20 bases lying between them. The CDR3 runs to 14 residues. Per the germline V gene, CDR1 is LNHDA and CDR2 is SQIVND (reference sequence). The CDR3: CASNHGPDENEQFF. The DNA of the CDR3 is TGTGCCAGTAATCACGGGCCAGACGAAAACGAGCAGTTCTTC.

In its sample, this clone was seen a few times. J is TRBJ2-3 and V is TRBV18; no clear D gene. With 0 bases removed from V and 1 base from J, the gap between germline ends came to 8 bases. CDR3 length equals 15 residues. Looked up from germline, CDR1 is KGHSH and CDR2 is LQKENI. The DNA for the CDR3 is TGTGCCAGCTCACCACCGGTAACGGGCACAGATACGCAGTATTTT. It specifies CASSPPVTGTDTQYF.

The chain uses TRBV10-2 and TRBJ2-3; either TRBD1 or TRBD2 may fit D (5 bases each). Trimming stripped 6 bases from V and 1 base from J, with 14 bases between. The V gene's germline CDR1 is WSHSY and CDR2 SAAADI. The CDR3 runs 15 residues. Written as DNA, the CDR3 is TGCGCCAGCAGCGACAGAGGGACGGGCACAGATACGCAGTATTTT. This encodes CASSDRGTGTDTQYF.

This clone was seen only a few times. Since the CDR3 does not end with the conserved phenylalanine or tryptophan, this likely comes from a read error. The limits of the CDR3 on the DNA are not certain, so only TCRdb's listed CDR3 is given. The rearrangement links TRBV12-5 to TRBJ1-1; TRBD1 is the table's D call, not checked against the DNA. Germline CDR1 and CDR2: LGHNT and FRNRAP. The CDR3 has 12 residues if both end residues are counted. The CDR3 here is CASGSWASLGAN.

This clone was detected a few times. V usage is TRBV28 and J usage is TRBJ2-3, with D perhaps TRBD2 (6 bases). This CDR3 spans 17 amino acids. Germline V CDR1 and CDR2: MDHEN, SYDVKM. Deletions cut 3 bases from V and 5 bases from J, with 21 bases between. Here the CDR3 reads CASSFVGDFPAGDTQYF. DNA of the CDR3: TGTGCCAGCAGTTTCGTAGGGGACTTCCCAGCCGGAGATACGCAGTATTTT.